This is a list of T cell receptor beta chains from one sample in a study of blood T cell repertoires in COVID-19. TCRdb's copy holds only in-frame clones and misses some; the assay was immunoSEQ multiplex PCR. The repertoire holds some 530,000 clones, with 80% to 90% as singletons. Material for sequencing was PBMCs or T cells enriched from blood (not recorded which). These receptors were taken from a woman in her sixties who had recovered from COVID-19. Both conserved end residues are trimmed from each CDR3. A row's size may be missing; if present it is once, few, many or a size class.

CDR3: ASSLQGVGGNIQY
V: TRBV19
J: TRBJ2-4
size: NA

CDR3: ASRGGAYEQY
V: TRBV6-5
J: TRBJ2-7
size: NA

CDR3: ASSLAAGNGYT
V: TRBV7-2
J: TRBJ1-2
size: NA

CDR3: ASSSPLVRRDPGQY
V: TRBV6-2/TRBV6-3
J: TRBJ2-7
size: NA

CDR3: ASTLGAGDDNSPLH
V: TRBV5-1
J: TRBJ1-6
size: few

CDR3: ASSISREAF
V: TRBV19
J: TRBJ1-1
size: NA

CDR3: AWSPTGMSSGANVLT
V: TRBV30
J: TRBJ2-6
size: NA

CDR3: ASSFSTGANNSPLH
V: TRBV27
J: TRBJ1-6
size: NA

CDR3: ASSEVLGSNQPQH
V: TRBV6-1
J: TRBJ1-5
size: NA

CDR3: ASRAVETQY
V: TRBV2
J: TRBJ2-5
size: NA

CDR3: ASSPTWGGYGPTEAF
V: TRBV18
J: TRBJ1-1
size: NA

CDR3: ASRRTGVNTGELF
V: TRBV19
J: TRBJ2-2
size: NA

CDR3: ASSSLHRGLGTDTQY
V: TRBV11-2
J: TRBJ2-3
size: NA